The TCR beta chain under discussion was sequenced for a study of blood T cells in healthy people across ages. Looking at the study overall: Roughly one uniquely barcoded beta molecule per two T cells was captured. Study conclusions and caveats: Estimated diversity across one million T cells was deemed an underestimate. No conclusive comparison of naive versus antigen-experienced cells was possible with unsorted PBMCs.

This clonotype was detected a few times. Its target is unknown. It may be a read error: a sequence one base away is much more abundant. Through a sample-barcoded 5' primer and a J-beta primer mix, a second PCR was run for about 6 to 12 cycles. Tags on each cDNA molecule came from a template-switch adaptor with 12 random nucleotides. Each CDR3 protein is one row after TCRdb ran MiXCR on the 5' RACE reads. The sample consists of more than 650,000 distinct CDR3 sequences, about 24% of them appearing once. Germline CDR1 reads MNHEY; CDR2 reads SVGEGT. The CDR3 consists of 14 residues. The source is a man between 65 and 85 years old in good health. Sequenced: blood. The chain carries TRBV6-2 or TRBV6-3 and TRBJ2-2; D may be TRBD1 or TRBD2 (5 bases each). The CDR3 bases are TGTGCCAGCAGACCCGGGACGGACACCGTGGAGCTGTTTTTT. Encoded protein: CASRPGTDTVELFF.